A single sample gave rise to the 25 T cell receptor beta chains below, sequenced in a study of blood T cell repertoires in COVID-19. The repertoire was sequenced with immunoSEQ multiplex PCR; TCRdb's copy has only in-frame clones and lacks some. The sample lists roughly 330,000 clones, roughly 90% seen once, with 3.5% to 4.5% in the top ten. The sequenced sample consisted of peripheral blood. All receptors derive from a woman aged 45-65 years with active or convalescent COVID-19.

This chain links TRBV25-1 with TRBJ2-5; weak D call: TRBD2 (5 bases). The CDR3 spans 14 residues. Germline V gene lookup returns CDR1 MGHDK and CDR2 SYGVNS. V was pared by 1 base and J by 3 bases, with 9 bases between. The CDR3: CASSELGSEETQYF. The CDR3 DNA reads as TGTGCCAGCAGTGAATTAGGTAGCGAAGAGACCCAGTACTTC.

The V and J genes are TRBV9 and TRBJ2-7; 9 bases map to TRBD2. The CDR3 extends over 14 amino acids. CDR1 is SGDLS, CDR2 YYNGEE, per germline. Losses at the gene ends were 0 bases for V and 3 bases for J; bases not matched to a gene: 1. CDR3 in DNA: TGTGCCAGCAGCGTAGGACTAGCGGACTACGAGCAGTACTTC. Its translation: CASSVGLADYEQYF. The full variable domain, completed using reference TRBV9 and TRBJ2-7, is DSGVTQTPKHLITATGQRVTLRCSPRSGDLSVYWYQQSLDQGLQFLIQYYNGEERAKGNILERFSAQQFPDLHSELNLSSLELGDSALYFCASSVGLADYEQYFGPGTRLTVT.

V and J are TRBV10-2 and TRBJ1-1; D unresolved. Germline-derived CDR1 and CDR2 are WSHSY and SAAADI. The CDR3 has 11 amino acids. V lost 2 bases to trimming and J lost 6 bases, with 4 bases between them. The CDR3 here is CASSETPEAFF. DNA for the CDR3: TGCGCCAGCAGTGAGACTCCTGAAGCTTTCTTT.

This clone was seen just once. This chain connects TRBV7-9 to TRBJ1-4, with a weak D call TRBD1 (5 bases). The CDR3 has 15 amino acids. CDR1 is SEHNR and CDR2 is FQNEAQ in the germline V gene (reference sequence). V lost 2 bases and J 8 bases, leaving 15 bases between the germline ends. CDR3 sequence reads: CASSLYGGQGEKLFF. DNA for the CDR3: TGTGCCAGCAGCTTATACGGGGGTCAGGGCGAAAAACTGTTTTTT.

The chain couples TRBV4-3 to TRBJ1-6, with 8 bases lining up with TRBD1. The CDR3 contains 16 residues. CDR1 LGHNA and CDR2 YSLEER come from the germline V gene. Losses at the gene ends were 0 bases for V and 8 bases for J; bases not matched to a gene: 6. CDR3 protein: CASSQEGRQGYSPLHF. CDR3 nucleotide sequence: TGCGCCAGCAGCCAAGAAGGGCGACAGGGGTATTCACCCCTCCACTTT.

This clone was seen a handful of times. The V and J genes are TRBV18 and TRBJ2-5; D remains ambiguous. CDR3 size: 15 residues. The V end lost 2 bases, the J end lost 4 bases, and 14 bases lay between the germline ends. Germline values: CDR1 KGHSH, CDR2 LQKENI. The CDR3 loop reads CASSPGRFLGETQYF. The DNA for the CDR3 is TGTGCCAGCTCACCAGGCAGGTTCCTTGGAGAGACCCAGTACTTC. Full variable domain (rest looked up from reference TRBV18 and TRBJ2-5): NAGVMQNPRHLVRRRGQEARLRCSPMKGHSHVYWYRQLPEEGLKFMVYLQKENIIDESGMPKERFSAEFPKEGPSILRIQQVVRGDSAAYFCASSPGRFLGETQYFGPGTRLLVL.

The chain links TRBV11-2 to TRBJ1-6; D remains unclear. This CDR3 spans 12 amino acids. Germline assignment: CDR1 SGHAT and CDR2 FQNNGV. The germline V and J ends were trimmed by 1 base and 10 bases, with 5 bases remaining between them. CDR3 bases: TGTGCCAGCAGCTTAGTATCCTCACCCCTCCACTTT. Encoded protein: CASSLVSSPLHF.

The chain is built from TRBV19 and TRBJ1-5, with 11 bases fitting TRBD1. The CDR3 consists of 14 residues. Germline V gene lookup returns CDR1 LNHDA and CDR2 SQIVND (reference sequence). V shed 5 bases, J shed 8 bases, and the junction held 5 bases outside the gene matches. The CDR3 DNA sequence: TGTGCCAGTAGTCTAGGGACAGGGGGAAAGCCCCAGCATTTT. Amino acids: CASSLGTGGKPQHF. Filled out from reference TRBV19 and TRBJ1-5, the complete variable domain reads DGGITQSPKYLFRKEGQNVTLSCEQNLNHDAMYWYRQDPGQGLRLIYYSQIVNDFQKGDIAEGYSVSREKKESFPLTVTSAQKNPTAFYLCASSLGTGGKPQHFGDGTRLSIL.

This clone was counted a single time. The chain combines TRBV5-4 with TRBJ2-1; 10 bases line up with TRBD2. CDR1 is SGHNT, CDR2 YYREEE, per germline (reference sequence). The J segment lost 4 bases and the V segment lost 1 base, leaving 2 bases of the junction unmatched. This CDR3 has 15 residues. The CDR3 DNA follows: TGTGCCAGCAGCTTGACTAGCGGGGTTTACAATGAGCAGTTCTTC. This codes for CASSLTSGVYNEQFF.

The chain carries TRBV28 and TRBJ2-1; D uncertain. Germline CDR1 MDHEN, CDR2 SYDVKM. Between the trimmed V and J ends, which lost 8 bases and 2 bases, there was a span of 7 bases. This CDR3 region has 12 residues. The CDR3 DNA follows: TGTGCCAGCTCAATAGCCTACAATGAGCAGTTCTTC. Protein: CASSIAYNEQFF.

This clone was recorded once. The CDR3 protein is CASSPQGTSGGQQFF. CDR3 DNA: TGTGCCAGCAGCCCCCAGGGGACTAGCGGGGGGCAGCAGTTCTTC. This chain uses TRBV9 with TRBJ2-1; TRBD2 aligns across 15 bases. Per the germline V gene, CDR1 is SGDLS and CDR2 is YYNGEE. The V gene end was trimmed by 4 bases and the J gene end by 11 bases; junction bases not matched to a gene: 7. This CDR3 contains 15 residues. Combining the CDR3 with reference TRBV9 and TRBJ2-1 gives the whole variable domain DSGVTQTPKHLITATGQRVTLRCSPRSGDLSVYWYQQSLDQGLQFLIQYYNGEERAKGNILERFSAQQFPDLHSELNLSSLELGDSALYFCASSPQGTSGGQQFFGPGTRLTVL.

The chain uses TRBV10-3 and TRBJ2-5, with 9 bases identical to TRBD2. This CDR3 is built from 13 residues. The trim removed 8 bases at V and 5 bases at J, leaving 6 bases unmatched. Germline-derived CDR1 and CDR2 are ENHRY and SYGVKD. The chain's CDR3 is CAIGAGGEETQYF. The CDR3 region has the DNA TGTGCCATCGGGGCGGGAGGGGAGGAGACCCAGTACTTC.

The rearrangement links TRBV5-4 to TRBJ1-3; 10 nucleotides line up with TRBD1. This CDR3 spans 14 amino acids. Germline-derived CDR1 and CDR2 are SGHNT and YYREEE (reference sequence). The CDR3: CGFLDRGRGNTIYF. CDR3 nucleotide sequence: TGTGGTTTCCTCGACAGGGGGCGTGGAAACACCATATATTTT.

In this sample, this clone turned up once. The rearrangement joins TRBV24-1 to TRBJ2-1; TRBD2 might be the D (6 bases). This CDR3 has 16 amino acids. In germline, CDR1 is KGHDR, CDR2 SFDVKD. With 1 base removed from V and 5 bases from J, the gap between germline ends came to 14 bases. The chain's CDR3 is CATSDFKAGRNNEQFF. The CDR3, as DNA: TGTGCCACCAGTGATTTTAAGGCAGGGAGGAACAATGAGCAGTTCTTC.

This CDR3 is CSVGVKETQYF. The CDR3 DNA follows: TGCAGCGTTGGAGTAAAAGAGACCCAGTACTTC. V usage is TRBV29-1 and J usage is TRBJ2-5; D not certain. V was clipped by 4 bases and J by 3 bases, with 6 bases between them. The CDR3 is 11 residues long. Germline V gives CDR1 SQVTM, CDR2 ANQGSEA. The full variable domain, in which reference TRBV29-1 and TRBJ2-5 provide the parts outside the CDR3, is SAVISQKPSRDICQRGTSLTIQCQVDSQVTMMFWYRQQPGQSLTLIATANQGSEATYESGFVIDKFPISRPNLTFSTLTVSNMSPEDSSIYLCSVGVKETQYFGPGTRLLVL.

CDR3 sequence (DNA): TGTGCCAGCAGTTTATCGGGCAAGACAGTACGGGAAAAACTGTTTTTT. This codes for CASSLSGKTVREKLFF. V and J are TRBV27 and TRBJ1-4; a weak D match, TRBD1 (5 bases). The CDR3 totals 16 residues. V was clipped by 0 bases and J by 8 bases, with 16 bases between them. CDR1 is MNHEY, CDR2 SMNVEV, per germline (reference sequence). The complete variable domain, with remaining parts taken from reference TRBV27 and TRBJ1-4, reads EAQVTQNPRYLITVTGKKLTVTCSQNMNHEYMSWYRQDPGLGLRQIYYSMNVEVTDKGDVPEGYKVSRKEKRNFPLILESPSPNQTSLYFCASSLSGKTVREKLFFGSGTQLSVL.

The chain joins TRBV5-1 to TRBJ2-7, with 13 bases identical to TRBD2. CDR1 SGHRS and CDR2 YFSETQ come from the germline V gene. This CDR3 is 17 amino acids long. Trimming at V came to 4 bases and at J to 2 bases, leaving 9 bases not matched to a gene. The CDR3 spells CASSPFWTSGSAYEQYF. CDR3 DNA sequence: TGCGCCAGCAGCCCTTTTTGGACTAGCGGGAGCGCCTACGAGCAGTACTTC.

The rearrangement links TRBV27 to TRBJ1-2; D may be TRBD1 (6 bases). There are 16 residues in the CDR3. Germline lookup yields CDR1 MNHEY and CDR2 SMNVEV (reference sequence). Trimming pared 2 bases from V and 4 bases from J, leaving 17 bases between. CDR3 sequence (DNA): TGTGCCAGCAGTTTAGGGGGCGGGGGGACGACCTATGGCTACACCTTC. This codes for CASSLGGGGTTYGYTF.

In this sample, this clone turned up a few times. In DNA form, the CDR3 reads TGTGCCAGCAGCTCCCCACAGAGGGCGATTTCGAACACCATATATTTT. Amino acid sequence: CASSSPQRAISNTIYF. The chain joins TRBV7-2 to TRBJ1-3, with D unclear. The CDR3 has 16 amino acids. Germline CDR1 reads SGHTA; CDR2 reads FQGNSA. Trimming removed 4 bases at V and 7 bases at J, with 20 bases between.

The V and J genes are TRBV5-1 and TRBJ2-7; TRBD2 matches at 8 bases. Trimming at V came to 2 bases and at J to 2 bases, leaving 3 bases not matched to a gene. The V gene's germline CDR1 is SGHRS and CDR2 YFSETQ. CDR3 length: 14 residues. The CDR3: CASSFGSGTYEQYF. The CDR3 nucleotides are TGCGCCAGCAGCTTTGGTAGCGGGACCTACGAGCAGTACTTC.

This clone was found a few times. In the same sample, other DNA sequences code for this CDR3. The CDR3 protein is CASSLVRETQYF. The DNA of the CDR3 is TGTGCCAGCAGCTTAGTGCGAGAGACCCAGTACTTC. V usage is TRBV7-2 and J usage is TRBJ2-5; D is uncertain. Germline values: CDR1 SGHTA, CDR2 FQGNSA. V was clipped by 1 base and J by 4 bases, with 4 bases between them. This CDR3 comprises 12 residues. The full variable domain, rest sourced from reference TRBV7-2 and TRBJ2-5, is GAGVSQSPSNKVTEKGKDVELRCDPISGHTALYWYRQSLGQGLEFLIYFQGNSAPDKSGLPSDRFSAERTGGSVSTLTIQRTQQEDSAVYLCASSLVRETQYFGPGTRLLVL.

V is TRBV28 and J is TRBJ1-6, with 7 nucleotides matching TRBD1. Per germline, CDR1 MDHEN and CDR2 SYDVKM. The ends lost 3 bases at V and 6 bases at J; junction bases unmatched: 8. CDR3 length equals 16 residues. The CDR3 DNA reads TGTGCCAGCAGTTTTCAGGGAGACAGGGCTAATTCACCCCTCCACTTT. Protein: CASSFQGDRANSPLHF.

V and J are TRBV13 and TRBJ2-7; tentative D call: TRBD2 (5 bases). The CDR3 extends over 12 amino acids. V lost 4 bases to trimming and J lost 6 bases, with 10 bases between them. Germline loops: CDR1 PRHDT, CDR2 FYEKMQ (reference sequence). CDR3 residues: CASSYSVREQYF. The CDR3 DNA is TGTGCCAGCAGCTATAGCGTGCGCGAGCAGTACTTC.

This chain connects TRBV18 to TRBJ2-7; 7 bases map to TRBD2. The CDR3 is 12 residues long. Germline V gene lookup returns CDR1 KGHSH and CDR2 LQKENI. Germline trimming cut 3 bases from V and 7 bases from J; bases unmatched to any gene: 3. As DNA, the CDR3 is TGTGCCAGCTCACCCAGGGAGGGGGAGCAGTACTTC. Its translation: CASSPREGEQYF.

The chain is built from TRBV20-1 and TRBJ2-3; D gene uncertain. V lost 5 bases to trimming and J lost 0 bases, with 3 bases between them. This CDR3 spans 11 amino acids. Germline CDR1 and CDR2: DFQATT and SNEGSKA (reference sequence). The CDR3 is CSALSTDTQYF. CDR3 sequence (DNA): TGCAGTGCTCTTAGCACAGATACGCAGTATTTT.